This entry lists 13 T cell receptor beta chains sequenced from one sample in a study of response to subunit inactivated influenza vaccine. TCRdb passed the RT-PCR reads through MiXCR, listing each CDR3 protein once. The repertoire includes 500,000 to 550,000 distinct CDR3 sequences, less than 7.5% of them detected once, and around 13% sits in the top ten. The sequences come from PBMCs from blood, collected less than 30 months after vaccination. The receptors were gathered from a man between 50 and 75 years old who received an inactivated influenza vaccine.

The rearrangement uses TRBV4-3 and TRBJ2-2, with 9 bases fitting TRBD2. This CDR3 has 19 residues. With V trimmed by 0 bases and J by 0 bases, 8 bases remained unmatched. The V gene's germline CDR1 is LGHNA and CDR2 YSLEER. The CDR3 coding sequence is TGCGCCAGCAGCCAAGAAGGTGGGGGACTAGCCTCGAACACCGGGGAGCTGTTTTTT. Protein sequence: CASSQEGGGLASNTGELFF.

This sequence joins TRBV10-2 and TRBJ2-5; 9 bases line up with TRBD2. The trim removed 10 bases at V and 5 bases at J, leaving 5 bases unmatched. The CDR3 runs to 12 residues. Germline lookup yields CDR1 WSHSY and CDR2 SAAADI. CDR3 in amino acids: CATFAGGETQYF. CDR3 nucleotide sequence: TGCGCCACCTTTGCGGGGGGGGAGACCCAGTACTTC.

This clonotype has just a few counts. The V and J genes are TRBV10-3 and TRBJ2-7; D not certain. V shed 2 bases and J shed 0 bases, with 11 bases lying between them. Germline CDR1 reads ENHRY; CDR2 reads SYGVKD. This CDR3 is built from 15 residues. The CDR3 DNA sequence: TGTGCCATCAGTGAGCTCGACGTACCCTCCTACGAGCAGTACTTC. Protein product: CAISELDVPSYEQYF.

CDR3 sequence: CATSRGFGYYEQYF. The CDR3 DNA reads TGTGCCACCTCCAGGGGGTTCGGATACTACGAGCAGTACTTC. This chain joins TRBV6-1 and TRBJ2-7; 7 positions match TRBD1. The CDR3 runs 14 residues. The ends lost 10 bases at V and 3 bases at J; junction bases unmatched: 12. Germline V CDR1 and CDR2: MNHNS, SASEGT.

The V call is TRBV2, the J call TRBJ2-3; 9 bases are a match to TRBD2. The V gene's germline CDR1 is SNHLY and CDR2 FYNNEI. CDR3 length equals 16 residues. The junction had 10 bases not matched to a gene; V was cut back by 6 bases and J by 3 bases. The chain's CDR3 is CASSATASGITDTQYF. The CDR3 DNA is TGTGCCAGCAGCGCCACGGCTAGCGGGATAACAGATACGCAGTATTTT.

This clonotype was recorded a few times. This chain links TRBV28 with TRBJ2-1; TRBD2 matches at 12 bases. Germline CDR1 and CDR2: MDHEN and SYDVKM. The length of the CDR3 is 14 residues. V lost 8 bases to trimming and J lost 6 bases; unmatched junction nucleotides: 5. The CDR3 bases are TGTGCCAGCGTTCTAGCGGGGGGGCCCAATGAGCAGTTCTTC. It translates to CASVLAGGPNEQFF.

This clonotype has more than one count but fewer than ten. The chain is built from TRBV5-1 and TRBJ2-1; 8 bases fit TRBD2. The CDR3 loop spans 17 amino acids. The V gene's germline CDR1 is SGHRS and CDR2 YFSETQ. J lost 4 bases, V lost 4 bases, and 13 bases had no gene match. For the CDR3, the DNA is TGCGCCAGCAGCGGATTCTTGAGCGGGGGAAATTACAATGAGCAGTTCTTC. Amino acid sequence: CASSGFLSGGNYNEQFF.

This clonotype has a count of ten or more. This chain uses TRBV6-5 with TRBJ2-4; 16 nucleotides match TRBD2. CDR1 is MNHEY and CDR2 is SVGAGI in the germline V gene. J lost 2 bases, V lost 3 bases, and 10 bases had no gene match. The CDR3 consists of 20 residues. CDR3 protein: CASSYNPGLAGGISKNIQYF. CDR3 in DNA: TGTGCCAGCAGTTATAACCCGGGACTAGCGGGAGGGATATCCAAAAACATTCAGTACTTC.

At least ten counts were recorded for this clonotype. V usage is TRBV5-1 and J usage is TRBJ2-3; no clear D. V dropped 4 bases and J dropped 0 bases, with 9 bases sitting between them. Germline V gene data show CDR1 as SGHRS and CDR2 as YFSETQ. CDR3 length equals 14 residues. The CDR3 region is CASSPDWSTDTQYF. The CDR3 nucleotides read TGCGCCAGCAGCCCCGACTGGAGCACAGATACGCAGTATTTT.

This clonotype was recorded a few times. The V call is TRBV11-1, the J call TRBJ2-3, with 16 bases fitting TRBD2. V dropped 1 base and J dropped 2; count of bases not matched to a gene: 12. The CDR3 totals 21 residues. Germline CDR1 and CDR2: SGHAT and FQDESV (reference sequence). The CDR3: CASSLDEGLAGGPRNTDTQYF. The CDR3 DNA is TGTGCCAGCAGCTTAGACGAGGGACTAGCGGGGGGGCCACGTAACACAGATACGCAGTATTTT.

The gene calls are TRBV4-3 and TRBJ2-2; 10 nucleotides agree with TRBD2. The junction had 5 bases not matched to a gene; V was cut back by 1 base and J by 3 bases. CDR1 is LGHNA and CDR2 is YSLEER in the germline V gene. This CDR3 spans 17 amino acids. This CDR3 is CASSQGGLAGDTGELFF. The CDR3 bases are TGCGCCAGCAGCCAAGGAGGGCTAGCGGGAGACACCGGGGAGCTGTTTTTT.

This clonotype was found many times. The chain is built from TRBV28 and TRBJ2-1, with 14 bases fitting TRBD2. The CDR3 covers 15 residues. Germline CDR1 and CDR2: MDHEN and SYDVKM. V shed 3 bases, J shed 7 bases, and the junction held 2 bases outside the gene matches. DNA of the CDR3: TGTGCCAGCAGTTTGAGGACTAGCGGGAGGAATGAGCAGTTCTTC. Protein product: CASSLRTSGRNEQFF.

The rearrangement links TRBV5-1 to TRBJ2-7, with D perhaps matching TRBD1 (5 bases). CDR3 length: 12 residues. Trimming took 4 bases from V and 7 from J, leaving 12 bases between them. The germline CDR1 and CDR2 sequences are SGHRS and YFSETQ. The CDR3 loop reads CASSQTVGEQYF. The CDR3 nucleotides are TGCGCCAGCAGCCAGACAGTCGGGGAGCAGTACTTC. Full variable domain (remainder filled in from reference TRBV5-1 and TRBJ2-7): KAGVTQTPRYLIKTRGQQVTLSCSPISGHRSVSWYQQTPGQGLQFLFEYFSETQRNKGNFPGRFSGRQFSNSRSEMNVSTLELGDSALYLCASSQTVGEQYFGPGTRLTVT.